The 22 T cell receptor beta chains given below trace back to one sample, sequenced in a study of blood T cell repertoires in COVID-19. TCRdb keeps only in-frame clones here, not all; method: immunoSEQ multiplex PCR. The table includes tens of thousands of clones, 60% to 85% detected once. The source material was peripheral blood. These TCRs come from a human donor in a cohort sampled during active COVID-19.

The chain has TRBV14 and TRBJ2-3; possible D gene TRBD2, 6 bases. The germline V gene encodes CDR1 SGHDN and CDR2 FVKESK. CDR3 length equals 14 residues. V gave up 4 bases and J gave up 7 bases, with 15 bases separating them. CDR3 in amino acids: CASSPQEGLNTQYF. The CDR3 DNA sequence: TGTGCCAGCAGCCCCCAGGAGGGGCTTAATACGCAGTATTTT.

The chain carries TRBV5-1 and TRBJ2-1; no reliable D call. The CDR3 has 15 amino acids. Germline-derived CDR1 and CDR2 are SGHRS and YFSETQ. V was cut by 0 bases and J by 0 bases, with 7 bases left in between. The CDR3 bases are TGCGCCAGCAGCTTGGACTCGAGCTCCTACAATGAGCAGTTCTTC. Encoded protein: CASSLDSSSYNEQFF. Together with reference TRBV5-1 and TRBJ2-1, the CDR3 gives the full variable domain: KAGVTQTPRYLIKTRGQQVTLSCSPISGHRSVSWYQQTPGQGLQFLFEYFSETQRNKGNFPGRFSGRQFSNSRSEMNVSTLELGDSALYLCASSLDSSSYNEQFFGPGTRLTVL.

The chain uses TRBV7-2 and TRBJ2-2, with D unresolved. Trimming pared 6 bases from V and 3 bases from J, leaving 14 bases between. In germline, CDR1 is SGHTA, CDR2 FQGNSA. CDR3 size: 15 residues. The CDR3 DNA sequence: TGTGCCAGCAGGCGGAGCTTTGTCGACACCGGGGAGCTGTTTTTT. The encoded protein is CASRRSFVDTGELFF. The complete variable domain, with remaining parts taken from reference TRBV7-2 and TRBJ2-2, reads GAGVSQSPSNKVTEKGKDVELRCDPISGHTALYWYRQSLGQGLEFLIYFQGNSAPDKSGLPSDRFSAERTGGSVSTLTIQRTQQEDSAVYLCASRRSFVDTGELFFGEGSRLTVL.

The J gene is TRBJ2-3, the V gene TRBV29-1, with 9 bases identical to TRBD2. The CDR3 has 14 amino acids. J lost 4 bases, V lost 3 bases, and 5 bases had no gene match. Germline V CDR1 and CDR2: SQVTM, ANQGSEA. The CDR3 spells CSVEAGGPPDTQYF. Written as DNA, the CDR3 is TGCAGCGTTGAGGCGGGGGGGCCTCCAGATACGCAGTATTTT.

The chain links TRBV25-1 to TRBJ2-1; perhaps TRBD1 as D (6 bases). CDR3 size: 15 residues. CDR1 and CDR2 from the germline V gene are MGHDK and SYGVNS. The germline V and J ends were trimmed by 5 bases and 0 bases, with 11 bases remaining between them. The DNA for the CDR3 is TGTGCCAGCAGTTCTGACAGGCTCTCCTACAATGAGCAGTTCTTC. Its protein is CASSSDRLSYNEQFF.

J is TRBJ1-5 and V is TRBV28; D uncertain. V was clipped by 6 bases and J by 3 bases, with 6 bases between them. The CDR3 sequence is 12 residues long. Looked up from germline, CDR1 is MDHEN and CDR2 is SYDVKM. The CDR3, as DNA: TGTGCCAGCAGGCCAGACAATCAGCCCCAGCATTTT. Translation gives CASRPDNQPQHF.

This chain uses TRBV9 with TRBJ2-2; no clear D gene. Trimming left V 1 base short and J 5 bases short, with 6 bases between. The germline V gene encodes CDR1 SGDLS and CDR2 YYNGEE. The CDR3 is made up of 13 amino acids. CDR3 loop: CASSVSVTGELFF. In nucleotides, the CDR3 is TGTGCCAGCAGCGTATCAGTGACCGGGGAGCTGTTTTTT.

The rearrangement joins TRBV19 to TRBJ2-5, with a tentative D call TRBD1 (6 bases). The CDR3 is 15 residues long. Germline assignment: CDR1 LNHDA and CDR2 SQIVND (reference sequence). V was cut by 2 bases and J by 2 bases, with 12 bases left in between. The CDR3 here is CASSINEQGQETQYF. The DNA of the CDR3 is TGTGCCAGTAGTATAAATGAACAGGGTCAAGAGACCCAGTACTTC.

The chain recombines TRBV6-2 or TRBV6-3 with TRBJ2-7, with D possibly matching TRBD2 (6 bases). Germline V lookup: CDR1 MNHEY, CDR2 SVGEGT. V lost 3 bases and J lost 10, with 19 bases in between. The length of the CDR3 is 14 residues. The CDR3 spells CASSYTWDSGRQYF. CDR3 sequence (DNA): TGTGCCAGCAGTTATACTTGGGACTCGGGTAGACAGTACTTC.

The rearrangement links TRBV5-8 to TRBJ1-5; the match to TRBD1 covers 8 bases. Germline values: CDR1 SGHTS, CDR2 YDEGEE. The CDR3 consists of 15 residues. V trimming: 3 bases; J trimming: 2 bases; junction bases outside the gene matches: 4. CDR3 sequence reads: CASSSQGVGNQPQHF. CDR3 nucleotides: TGTGCCAGCAGCTCACAGGGGGTTGGCAATCAGCCCCAGCATTTT.

This clone was observed a single time. The chain recombines TRBV5-1 with TRBJ2-6; TRBD1 aligns across 9 bases. This CDR3 is 18 amino acids long. After removal of 0 bases from V and 2 bases from J, the junction contained 6 bases not matched to a gene. Per the germline V gene, CDR1 is SGHRS and CDR2 is YFSETQ. CDR3 coding DNA: TGCGCCAGCAGCTTGGATGGACAGGGGTCCGCTGGGGCCAACGTCCTGACTTTC. The encoded protein is CASSLDGQGSAGANVLTF.

J is TRBJ2-6 and V is TRBV19; D gene unclear. Germline V gene data show CDR1 as LNHDA and CDR2 as SQIVND (reference sequence). The CDR3 runs to 13 residues. V was pared by 8 bases and J by 5 bases, with 10 bases between. CDR3 region: CASELSRANVLTF. CDR3 coding DNA: TGTGCCAGTGAGCTGAGTAGGGCCAACGTCCTGACTTTC. The full variable domain, completed using reference TRBV19 and TRBJ2-6, is DGGITQSPKYLFRKEGQNVTLSCEQNLNHDAMYWYRQDPGQGLRLIYYSQIVNDFQKGDIAEGYSVSREKKESFPLTVTSAQKNPTAFYLCASELSRANVLTFGAGSRLTVL.

The chain recombines TRBV20-1 with TRBJ2-7; 11 bases are a match to TRBD2. The CDR3 length is 16 residues. V lost 3 bases to trimming and J lost 2 bases; unmatched junction nucleotides: 9. Per germline, CDR1 DFQATT and CDR2 SNEGSKA (reference sequence). The CDR3 is CSASSGLAGGAYEQYF. In nucleotides, the CDR3 is TGCAGTGCTAGTTCGGGGCTAGCGGGAGGCGCCTACGAGCAGTACTTC.

The J gene is TRBJ1-2, the V gene TRBV6-5, with D unresolved. CDR3 length: 15 residues. Germline values: CDR1 MNHEY, CDR2 SVGAGI. V was clipped by 5 bases and J by 4 bases, with 17 bases between them. The CDR3 nucleotides read TGTGCCAGCAGTCCCCGGGCAGGCGGGATCTATGGCTACACCTTC. This codes for CASSPRAGGIYGYTF.

This clone was counted between two and nine times. The rearrangement links TRBV6-1 to TRBJ1-4, with D uncertain. This CDR3 has 13 residues. V lost 3 bases and J 8 bases, leaving 10 bases between the germline ends. The germline gives CDR1 MNHNS, CDR2 SASEGT. The CDR3 nucleotides read TGTGCCAGCAGTGAGCAGAGAGCGGAAAAACTGTTTTTT. Protein: CASSEQRAEKLFF.

The genes are TRBV18 and TRBJ2-1; TRBD1 aligns across 8 bases. The CDR3 sequence is 15 residues long. The junction had 3 bases not matched to a gene; V was cut back by 3 bases and J by 2 bases. The germline gives CDR1 KGHSH, CDR2 LQKENI. The CDR3 is CASSPGGQAYNEQFF. In nucleotides, the CDR3 is TGTGCCAGCTCACCCGGGGGACAGGCCTACAATGAGCAGTTCTTC.

The CDR3 bases are TGTGCCAGCAGCTTAGTGTCTAGTCGGTCAGATACGCAGTATTTT. Its protein is CASSLVSSRSDTQYF. The chain joins TRBV7-2 to TRBJ2-3; D is unresolved. Germline-derived CDR1 and CDR2 are SGHTA and FQGNSA. CDR3 length: 15 amino acids. Trimming took off 1 base at V and 4 bases at J, with 12 bases between the two ends.

The V gene is TRBV18, the J gene TRBJ2-3; a possible D gene is TRBD1 (6 bases). Trimming stripped 6 bases from V and 5 bases from J, with 12 bases between. This CDR3 is built from 13 residues. Germline values: CDR1 KGHSH, CDR2 LQKENI. The CDR3 bases are TGTGCCAGCTCCCCTAAAGGGGGAGATACGCAGTATTTT. The encoded protein is CASSPKGGDTQYF.

This clone has just a few counts. This chain connects TRBV15 to TRBJ1-5; maybe TRBD1 (6 bases). Germline V lookup: CDR1 LNHNV, CDR2 YYDKDF (reference sequence). This CDR3 is built from 15 residues. V was shortened by 0 bases and J by 3 bases, with 9 bases between the two germline ends. CDR3 in amino acids: CATSRDLGANQPQHF. CDR3 nucleotide sequence: TGTGCCACCAGCAGAGATCTGGGGGCCAATCAGCCCCAGCATTTT.

The chain couples TRBV24-1 to TRBJ1-2; 8 bases line up with TRBD1. This CDR3 contains 15 residues. The germline CDR1 and CDR2 sequences are KGHDR and SFDVKD. Trimming at V came to 4 bases and at J to 8 bases, leaving 11 bases not matched to a gene. This chain's CDR3 is CATSDSLRTGMGYTF. The CDR3 DNA reads as TGTGCCACCAGTGACTCTCTCCGGACAGGGATGGGCTACACCTTC.

CDR3 DNA sequence: TGTGCCACCAGAACAGGGCAAGAGACCCAGTACTTC. This translates into CATRTGQETQYF. The chain links TRBV24-1 to TRBJ2-5; tentative D call: TRBD1 (6 bases). Germline-derived CDR1 and CDR2 are KGHDR and SFDVKD. V was clipped by 7 bases and J by 2 bases, with 7 bases between them. The CDR3 contains 12 residues.

This clone appeared a few times. The rearrangement joins TRBV29-1 to TRBJ2-3; weak D call: TRBD1 (5 bases). Germline V CDR1 and CDR2: SQVTM, ANQGSEA. With 4 bases removed from V and 3 bases from J, the gap between germline ends came to 11 bases. This CDR3 is 13 amino acids long. Written as DNA, the CDR3 is TGCAGCGTTGGTGGCAGGGTGACAGATACGCAGTATTTT. Translation gives CSVGGRVTDTQYF.